Each of the 21 T cell receptor beta chains below was sequenced from the same sample in a study of blood T cells in healthy people across ages. Using a J-beta primer mix together with a sample-barcoded 5' primer, a second PCR was run for 7 to 11 cycles. A single record per CDR3 protein comes from TCRdb applying MiXCR to the 5' RACE reads. The table has around 1,100,000 distinct CDR3 sequences, 35% to 40% seen once. Specimen: blood. These receptors were obtained from a man younger than 35 in good health.

This clonotype was observed a few times. This chain joins TRBV10-3 and TRBJ2-1; 14 nucleotides line up with TRBD2. Germline V gene data show CDR1 as ENHRY and CDR2 as SYGVKD. The trim removed 3 bases at V and 15 bases at J, leaving 7 bases unmatched. CDR3 length: 14 residues. The CDR3 DNA reads as TGTGCCATCAGTGAAGGGACTAGCGGGGGCACGAGGTTCTTC. Translating gives CAISEGTSGGTRFF.

The V and J genes are TRBV24-1 and TRBJ1-2, with D possibly matching TRBD1 (6 bases). Trimming pared 11 bases from V and 1 base from J, leaving 16 bases between. Germline CDR1 reads KGHDR; CDR2 reads SFDVKD. The CDR3 has 14 amino acids. CDR3: CANVNRDHNYGYTF. DNA of the CDR3: TGTGCCAACGTGAACAGGGACCATAACTATGGCTACACCTTC.

A note on this clonotype: A read error is possible here, since a much larger clone lies one base away. The chain is built from TRBV10-3 and TRBJ1-4; 10 positions match TRBD1. Germline CDR1 and CDR2: ENHRY and SYGVKD. This CDR3 is 15 amino acids long. Losses at the gene ends were 6 bases for V and 3 bases for J; bases not matched to a gene: 4. This chain's CDR3 is CAIRTGGRANEKLFF. The CDR3 bases are TGTGCCATCAGGACAGGGGGCCGAGCTAATGAAAAACTGTTTTTT.

This clonotype was seen more than once but under ten times. The V gene is TRBV6-5, the J gene TRBJ1-6; possibly TRBD1 for D (6 bases). CDR1 MNHEY and CDR2 SVGAGI come from the germline V gene. The CDR3 is 15 amino acids. V was pared by 5 bases and J by 7 bases, with 15 bases between. The CDR3 DNA reads TGTGCCAGCAGTACACAGGGCGTCCCCAATTCACCCCTCCACTTT. Translation gives CASSTQGVPNSPLHF.

The V gene is TRBV9, the J gene TRBJ1-1, with no clear D. Germline-derived CDR1 and CDR2 are SGDLS and YYNGEE. The CDR3 covers 12 residues. The V end lost 0 bases, the J end lost 5 bases, and 5 bases lay between the germline ends. The CDR3 DNA reads TGTGCCAGCAGCGTAGGGGAGACTGAAGCTTTCTTT. Translating gives CASSVGETEAFF. The entire variable domain, with the rest obtained from reference TRBV9 and TRBJ1-1, is as follows: DSGVTQTPKHLITATGQRVTLRCSPRSGDLSVYWYQQSLDQGLQFLIQYYNGEERAKGNILERFSAQQFPDLHSELNLSSLELGDSALYFCASSVGETEAFFGQGTRLTVV.

The V call is TRBV9, the J call TRBJ1-5, with D hard to call. With 3 bases removed from V and 3 bases from J, the gap between germline ends came to 13 bases. CDR1 is SGDLS and CDR2 is YYNGEE in the germline V gene. CDR3 length: 15 residues. The CDR3 protein is CASSASAATNQPQHF. CDR3 in DNA: TGTGCCAGCAGCGCCTCCGCAGCCACCAATCAGCCCCAGCATTTT.

This clonotype was detected a few times. The chain recombines TRBV11-2 with TRBJ1-2; TRBD1 matches 10 bases. Germline V CDR1 and CDR2: SGHAT, FQNNGV. Losses at the gene ends were 2 bases for V and 6 bases for J; bases not matched to a gene: 12. The CDR3 has 17 amino acids. This CDR3 reads CASSLRSPGQGLDGYTF. In nucleotides, the CDR3 is TGTGCCAGCAGCTTAAGGTCTCCGGGACAGGGGCTTGATGGCTACACCTTC. Full variable domain (missing parts from reference TRBV11-2 and TRBJ1-2): EAGVAQSPRYKIIEKRQSVAFWCNPISGHATLYWYQQILGQGPKLLIQFQNNGVVDDSQLPKDRFSAERLKGVDSTLKIQPAKLEDSAVYLCASSLRSPGQGLDGYTFGSGTRLTVV.

The CDR3 protein is CASSPPPDRGDTDTQYF. CDR3 nucleotide sequence: TGCGCCAGCAGCCCACCCCCAGACAGGGGGGACACAGATACGCAGTATTTT. The rearrangement links TRBV5-1 to TRBJ2-3, with 9 bases fitting TRBD1. There are 17 residues in the CDR3. Germline loops: CDR1 SGHRS, CDR2 YFSETQ. Trimming cost V 4 bases and J 2 bases; bases outside gene matches: 11. Supplemented by reference TRBV5-1 and TRBJ2-3, the full variable domain reads KAGVTQTPRYLIKTRGQQVTLSCSPISGHRSVSWYQQTPGQGLQFLFEYFSETQRNKGNFPGRFSGRQFSNSRSEMNVSTLELGDSALYLCASSPPPDRGDTDTQYFGPGTRLTVL.

This chain links TRBV2 with TRBJ2-3; D is possibly TRBD1 (6 bases). The CDR3 consists of 13 residues. Deletions cut 7 bases from V and 6 bases from J, with 14 bases between. Per the germline V gene, CDR1 is SNHLY and CDR2 is FYNNEI. The CDR3 loop is CASMQQGIDTQYF. The CDR3 coding sequence is TGTGCCAGCATGCAACAGGGAATTGATACGCAGTATTTT.

The chain recombines TRBV12-3 or TRBV12-4 with TRBJ2-3; the D gene could be TRBD1 or TRBD2 (5 bases each). V lost 5 bases and J lost 1, with 13 bases in between. The CDR3 is 15 residues long. In DNA, the CDR3 is TGTGCCAGCAGTCCCCGGGACGTCGGCACAGATACGCAGTATTTT. Protein sequence: CASSPRDVGTDTQYF.

In regard to this clonotype: A much larger clone is a single base away; this may be a read error. The CDR3 is CASTREGNAEAFF. The DNA for the CDR3 is TGTGCCAGCACGAGGGAAGGGAACGCTGAAGCTTTCTTT. This sequence joins TRBV28 and TRBJ1-1; D not certain. The CDR3 covers 13 residues. Germline loops: CDR1 MDHEN, CDR2 SYDVKM.

This clonotype showed up just once. This clone may be a read error of a much larger clone one base away. The rearrangement links TRBV27 to TRBJ2-5, with 11 bases matching TRBD1. This CDR3 is built from 15 residues. Germline values: CDR1 MNHEY, CDR2 SMNVEV (reference sequence). The CDR3 spells CASSLDRGHQEAQYF. In nucleotides, the CDR3 is TGTGCCAGCAGTTTGGACAGGGGGCACCAAGAGGCCCAGTACTTC.

The rearrangement links TRBV28 to TRBJ1-6; TRBD1 matches at 7 bases. In germline, CDR1 is MDHEN, CDR2 SYDVKM. The CDR3 covers 14 residues. After removal of 5 bases from V and 11 bases from J, the junction contained 9 bases not matched to a gene. CDR3 bases: TGTGCCAGCAGTGCCGGGACAGTGATAACACCCCTCCACTTT. Protein product: CASSAGTVITPLHF.

The chain combines TRBV24-1 with TRBJ2-3; the D gene is possibly TRBD1 (5 bases). V lost 7 bases, J lost 2 bases, and 15 bases lay in between. CDR1 and CDR2 (germline): KGHDR, SFDVKD. This CDR3 has 15 residues. This chain's CDR3 is CATSDRVGFTDTQYF. The DNA for the CDR3 is TGTGCCACCAGCGACAGAGTGGGGTTCACAGATACGCAGTATTTT.

The rearrangement links TRBV29-1 to TRBJ2-1, with a possible D match to TRBD2 (5 bases). The CDR3 consists of 17 residues. CDR1 is SQVTM, CDR2 ANQGSEA, per germline. V lost 0 bases and J lost 7, with 22 bases in between. CDR3 residues: CSVEDPNTPGSWNEQFF. The CDR3 coding sequence is TGCAGCGTTGAAGATCCGAACACACCGGGGAGCTGGAATGAGCAGTTCTTC.

This clonotype was seen more than once but under ten times. The chain recombines TRBV5-1 with TRBJ2-1, with no clear D. This CDR3 has 15 residues. Between the trimmed V and J ends, which lost 0 bases and 2 bases, there was a span of 9 bases. Germline CDR1 reads SGHRS; CDR2 reads YFSETQ. The CDR3 region has the DNA TGCGCCAGCAGCTTGGACAGTGCCGCCTACAATGAGCAGTTCTTC. Residues: CASSLDSAAYNEQFF.

Written as DNA, the CDR3 is TGCAGCGTTGGGGGCCCTAGCCTCCAAGAGACCCAGTACTTC. It yields the protein CSVGGPSLQETQYF. The J gene is TRBJ2-5, the V gene TRBV29-1; D might be TRBD1 or TRBD2, each matching 5 bases. Germline V gene sequence: CDR1 SQVTM, CDR2 ANQGSEA. V lost 4 bases to trimming and J lost 1 base, with 13 bases between them. This CDR3 region has 14 residues.

This sequence joins TRBV12-3 or TRBV12-4 and TRBJ2-5; D uncertain. CDR3 size: 14 residues. Trimming removed 1 base from V and 4 bases from J, with 10 bases in between. In DNA form, the CDR3 reads TGTGCCAGCAGTTTAGGAGCAGCGTTAGAGACCCAGTACTTC. Translated, it gives CASSLGAALETQYF.

This clonotype has more than one count but fewer than ten. The chain carries TRBV4-3 and TRBJ2-3, with TRBD2 matching 7 bases. The length of the CDR3 is 16 residues. The germline CDR1 and CDR2 sequences are LGHNA and YSLEER. V shed 0 bases, J shed 2 bases, and the junction held 5 bases outside the gene matches. The DNA for the CDR3 is TGCGCCAGCAGCCAAGATGGAGCGGGGTTCACAGATACGCAGTATTTT. It specifies CASSQDGAGFTDTQYF.

This clonotype has a count of ten or more. The CDR3 DNA is TGTGCCATCAGTGAGTACAGGGATGGAGGGAATGAGCAGTTCTTC. This gives the protein CAISEYRDGGNEQFF. The V and J genes are TRBV10-3 and TRBJ2-1; D is possibly TRBD1 or TRBD2 (6 bases each). The V end lost 1 base, the J end lost 7 bases, and 14 bases lay between the germline ends. This CDR3 region has 15 residues. Germline CDR1 is ENHRY and CDR2 is SYGVKD.

CDR3 loop: CASAEVKDQPQHF. CDR3 nucleotide sequence: TGTGCCAGCGCCGAGGTTAAGGATCAGCCCCAGCATTTT. The rearrangement uses TRBV12-3 or TRBV12-4 and TRBJ1-5; D not certain. This CDR3 has 13 amino acids. V lost 8 bases and J lost 5, with 13 bases in between.